This T cell receptor (beta chain) derives from a study of lymphopenia after photon versus proton radiotherapy. Comment on this clone: Its antigen is still unknown.

Clones were sequenced by immunoSEQ multiplex PCR, and TCRdb holds only the in-frame ones, with some missing. The sample yields tens of thousands of clones, 90% to 95% seen once. The study's findings and limits: Only patients who died were analyzed for survival; proton advantage is unproven.

With 3 bases removed from V and 3 bases from J, the gap between germline ends came to 11 bases. Germline values: CDR1 MNHEY, CDR2 SMNVEV (reference sequence). This CDR3 comprises 14 residues. The chain uses TRBV27 and TRBJ1-1; D remains unclear. The receptor's source is a woman aged 45 to 65 with cholangiocarcinoma. The sample consisted of peripheral blood, taken from a patient treated with photon-based radiotherapy. In DNA, the CDR3 is TGTGCCAGCAGTTTCTACGGGGAGGACACTGAAGCTTTCTTT. Translating it yields CASSFYGEDTEAFF.